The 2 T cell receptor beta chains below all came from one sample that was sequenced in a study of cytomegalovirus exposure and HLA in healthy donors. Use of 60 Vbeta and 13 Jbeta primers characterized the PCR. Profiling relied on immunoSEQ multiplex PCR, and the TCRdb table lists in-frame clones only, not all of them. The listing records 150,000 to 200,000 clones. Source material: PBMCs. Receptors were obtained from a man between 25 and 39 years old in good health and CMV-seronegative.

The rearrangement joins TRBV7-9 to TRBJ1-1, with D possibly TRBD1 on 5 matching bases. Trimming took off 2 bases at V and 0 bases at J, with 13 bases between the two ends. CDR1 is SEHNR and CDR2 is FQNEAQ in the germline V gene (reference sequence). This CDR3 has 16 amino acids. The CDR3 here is CASSLYPRQMNTEAFF. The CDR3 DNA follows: TGTGCCAGCAGCTTATATCCTCGACAGATGAACACTGAAGCTTTCTTT. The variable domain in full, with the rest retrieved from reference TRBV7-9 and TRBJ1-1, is DTGVSQNPRHKITKRGQNVTFRCDPISEHNRLYWYRQTLGQGPEFLTYFQNEAQLEKSRLLSDRFSAERPKGSFSTLEIQRTEQGDSAMYLCASSLYPRQMNTEAFFGQGTRLTVV.

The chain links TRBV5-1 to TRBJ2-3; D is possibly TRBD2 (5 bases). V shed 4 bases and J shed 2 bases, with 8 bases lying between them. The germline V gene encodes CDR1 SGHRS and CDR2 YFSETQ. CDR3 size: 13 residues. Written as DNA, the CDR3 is TGCGCCAGCAGCCTGGGAGACACAGATACGCAGTATTTT. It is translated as CASSLGDTDTQYF. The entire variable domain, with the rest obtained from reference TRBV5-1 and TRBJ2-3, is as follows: KAGVTQTPRYLIKTRGQQVTLSCSPISGHRSVSWYQQTPGQGLQFLFEYFSETQRNKGNFPGRFSGRQFSNSRSEMNVSTLELGDSALYLCASSLGDTDTQYFGPGTRLTVL.